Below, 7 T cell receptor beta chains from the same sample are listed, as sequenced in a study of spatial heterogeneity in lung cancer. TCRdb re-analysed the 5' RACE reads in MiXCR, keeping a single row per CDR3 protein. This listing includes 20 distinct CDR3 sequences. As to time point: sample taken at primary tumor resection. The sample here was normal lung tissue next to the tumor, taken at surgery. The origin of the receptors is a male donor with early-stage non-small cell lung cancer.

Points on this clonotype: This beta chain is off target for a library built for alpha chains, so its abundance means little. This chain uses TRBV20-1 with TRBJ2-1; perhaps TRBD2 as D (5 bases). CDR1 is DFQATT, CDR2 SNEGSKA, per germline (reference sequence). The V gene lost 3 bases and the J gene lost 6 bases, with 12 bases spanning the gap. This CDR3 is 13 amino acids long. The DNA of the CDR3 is TGCAGTGCTAGGGACTCGGGGTTCAATGAGCAGTTCTTC. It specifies CSARDSGFNEQFF.

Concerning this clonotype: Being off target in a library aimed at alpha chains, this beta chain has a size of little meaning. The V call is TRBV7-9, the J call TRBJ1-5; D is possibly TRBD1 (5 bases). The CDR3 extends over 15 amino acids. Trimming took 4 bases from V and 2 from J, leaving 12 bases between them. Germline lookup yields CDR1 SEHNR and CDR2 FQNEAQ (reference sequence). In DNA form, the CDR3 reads TGTGCCAGCAGCTCCGTGGGGCCAGGCAATCAGCCCCAGCATTTT. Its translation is CASSSVGPGNQPQHF.

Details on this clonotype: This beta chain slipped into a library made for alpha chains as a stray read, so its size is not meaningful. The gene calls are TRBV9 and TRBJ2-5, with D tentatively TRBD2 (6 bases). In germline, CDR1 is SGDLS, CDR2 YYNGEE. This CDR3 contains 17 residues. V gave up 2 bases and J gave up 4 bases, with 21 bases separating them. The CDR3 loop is CASSVRRGGPVGETQYF. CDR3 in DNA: TGTGCCAGCAGCGTTCGGAGGGGTGGACCAGTGGGAGAGACCCAGTACTTC.

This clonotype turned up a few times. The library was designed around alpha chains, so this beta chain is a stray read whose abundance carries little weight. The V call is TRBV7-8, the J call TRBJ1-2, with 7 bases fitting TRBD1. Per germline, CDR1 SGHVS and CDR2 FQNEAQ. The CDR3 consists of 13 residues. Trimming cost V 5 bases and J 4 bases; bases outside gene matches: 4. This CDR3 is CASSVGTAYGYTF. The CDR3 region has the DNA TGTGCCAGCAGCGTAGGGACAGCCTATGGCTACACCTTC.

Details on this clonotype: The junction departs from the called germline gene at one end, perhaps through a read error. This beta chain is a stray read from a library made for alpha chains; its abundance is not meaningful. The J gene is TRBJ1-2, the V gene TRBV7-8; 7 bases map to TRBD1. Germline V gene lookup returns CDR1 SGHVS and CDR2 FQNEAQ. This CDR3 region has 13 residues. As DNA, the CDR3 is TGTGCCAGCAGCGTAGGGACAGCCTATGGCAACACCTTC. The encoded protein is CASSVGTAYGNTF.

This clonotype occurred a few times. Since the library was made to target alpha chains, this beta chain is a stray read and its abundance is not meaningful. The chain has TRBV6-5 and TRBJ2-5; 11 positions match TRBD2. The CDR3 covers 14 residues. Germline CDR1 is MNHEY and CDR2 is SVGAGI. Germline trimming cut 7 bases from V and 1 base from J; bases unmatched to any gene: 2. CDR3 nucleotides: TGTGCCAGCAAGACTAGCGGGGCCCAAGAGACCCAGTACTTC. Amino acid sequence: CASKTSGAQETQYF.

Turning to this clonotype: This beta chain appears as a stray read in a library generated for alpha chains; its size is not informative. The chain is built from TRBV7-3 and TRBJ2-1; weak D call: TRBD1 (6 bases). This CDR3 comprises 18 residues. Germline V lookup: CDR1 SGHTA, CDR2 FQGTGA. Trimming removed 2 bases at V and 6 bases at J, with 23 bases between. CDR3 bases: TGTGCCAGCAGCTTATCCACGGTCGGGACACCGCTCGGCAATGAGCAGTTCTTC. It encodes CASSLSTVGTPLGNEQFF.